The rows below give T cell receptor beta chains drawn from one sample of a study of HIV-infected patients and healthy controls. One entry per CDR3 protein, called by TCRdb with MiXCR from the 5' RACE reads. The table has about 8,600 distinct CDR3 sequences, approximately 7.9% seen once. The material sequenced was blood, taken during antiretroviral therapy. The receptors come from an adult with HIV infection. The CDR3 runs from the conserved cysteine through the conserved F or W. D genes are given only for firm matches. A row's size may be missing; if present it is once, few, many or a size class.

d_call j_call clone_size v_call cdr3_aa cdr3_nt
TRBD2 TRBJ2-3 few TRBV5-1 CASSIAGGFSTDTQYF TGCGCCAGCAGCATAGCGGGGGGGTTTTCGACAGATACGCAGTATTTT
NA TRBJ2-1 many TRBV20-1 CSARMREIYNEQFF TGCAGTGCTAGAATGAGGGAAATCTACAATGAGCAGTTCTTC
NA TRBJ1-4 many TRBV7-2 CASSRQRNEKLFF TGTGCCAGCAGCCGGCAGAGAAATGAAAAACTGTTTTTT
TRBD2 TRBJ2-1 many TRBV20-1 CSAGLAGGDEQFF TGCAGTGCAGGACTAGCGGGGGGTGATGAGCAGTTCTTC
TRBD1 TRBJ2-3 many TRBV13 CASSLGLTRQGSTDTQYF TGTGCCAGCAGCTTAGGCCTCACCAGACAGGGGAGTACAGATACGCAGTATTTT
NA TRBJ1-5 NA TRBV19 CASSIQRYNQPQHF TGTGCCAGTAGTATCCAGCGTTACAATCAGCCCCAGCATTTT
NA TRBJ2-3 many TRBV12-3/TRBV12-4 CASSLGLEGYTDTQYF TGTGCCAGCAGCTTAGGATTAGAGGGGTACACAGATACGCAGTATTTT
NA TRBJ1-5 few TRBV2 CASRDGNQPQHF TGTGCCAGCAGGGACGGAAATCAGCCCCAGCATTTT
NA TRBJ1-5 many TRBV24-1 CATSRNQPQHF TGTGCCACCAGTCGAAATCAGCCCCAGCATTTT
TRBD1 TRBJ1-6 few TRBV10-3 CAATGTDNSPLHF TGTGCCGCCACCGGGACAGATAATTCACCCCTCCACTTT
NA TRBJ2-3 medium-sized TRBV24-1 CAPPGAPDTQYF TGTGCCCCACCGGGGGCCCCAGATACGCAGTATTTT
TRBD1 TRBJ1-5 many TRBV3-1 CASSQWTGGGRDPQHF TGTGCCAGCAGCCAATGGACAGGGGGCGGGCGGGATCCCCAGCATTTT
TRBD1 TRBJ1-5 many TRBV30 CAWGRTGSNQPQHF TGTGCCTGGGGGAGGACAGGGAGCAATCAGCCCCAGCATTTT
NA TRBJ1-5 medium-sized TRBV19 CASDTRDSNQPQHF TGTGCCAGTGATACCAGAGATAGCAATCAGCCCCAGCATTTT
NA TRBJ1-3 NA TRBV7-6 CASSPPGGFGNTIYF TGTGCCAGCAGCCCGCCGGGCGGGTTTGGAAACACCATATATTTT
TRBD2 TRBJ2-5 medium-sized TRBV19 CASAGGAETQYF TGTGCCAGTGCCGGGGGGGCAGAGACCCAGTACTTC
TRBD2 TRBJ2-5 few TRBV10-2 CASRETGGVGTQYF TGCGCCAGCAGGGAGACGGGGGGAGTTGGGACCCAGTACTTC
TRBD2 TRBJ2-5 many TRBV5-6 CASSLDGTSGVRETQYF TGTGCCAGCAGCTTGGATGGGACTAGCGGGGTCCGAGAGACCCAGTACTTC
NA TRBJ2-6 many TRBV5-4 CASSLTVTGANVLTF TGTGCCAGCAGTTTGACAGTCACTGGGGCCAACGTCCTGACTTTC
NA TRBJ1-5 many TRBV12-3/TRBV12-4 CASRGGVDSNQPQHF TGTGCCAGCAGGGGGGGGGTCGATAGCAATCAGCCCCAGCATTTT
NA TRBJ1-4 few TRBV20-1 CSARVSLNEKLFF TGCAGTGCTAGAGTTTCTCTGAATGAAAAACTGTTTTTT
NA TRBJ2-2 medium-sized TRBV19 CASNLRGRTNTGELFF TGTGCCAGTAACCTCAGGGGAAGGACGAACACCGGGGAGCTGTTTTTT
NA TRBJ2-3 NA TRBV24-1 CATSDPPRTGTDMQYF TGTGCCACCAGTGATCCACCGCGGACTGGCACAGATATGCAGTATTTT
NA TRBJ1-6 many TRBV7-2 CASSSRGSSYNSPLHF TGTGCCAGCAGCAGCCGGGGAAGCTCCTATAATTCACCCCTCCACTTT
NA TRBJ2-1 medium-sized TRBV24-1 CATTKGLGEQFF TGTGCCACCACAAAGGGGCTTGGGGAGCAGTTCTTC
NA TRBJ2-1 many TRBV28 CASTKSRPSASSYNEQFF TGTGCCAGCACCAAATCCCGGCCTAGCGCCAGCTCCTACAATGAGCAGTTCTTC
NA TRBJ1-5 medium-sized TRBV6-5 CASSGTGPADQPQHF TGTGCCAGCAGTGGCACAGGGCCCGCGGATCAGCCCCAGCATTTT
NA TRBJ1-1 medium-sized TRBV20-1 CSASRGRAEAFF TGCAGTGCTAGCAGGGGTCGCGCTGAAGCTTTCTTT
NA TRBJ1-1 few TRBV20-1 CSARGAGPGAFF TGCAGTGCTAGAGGAGCAGGGCCTGGAGCTTTCTTT
NA TRBJ2-1 medium-sized TRBV27 CASMGAGRLGFF TGTGCCAGCATGGGGGCGGGTCGTTTAGGTTTCTTC
NA TRBJ2-7 many TRBV7-6 CASSLVMAGKEQYF TGTGCCAGCAGCTTAGTTATGGCGGGAAAAGAGCAGTACTTC
TRBD1 TRBJ2-2 NA TRBV12-3/TRBV12-4 CASRRQGGRTGELFF TGTGCCAGCAGAAGACAGGGGGGGAGGACCGGGGAGCTGTTTTTT
NA TRBJ1-1 medium-sized TRBV7-9 CASSFRTEAFF TGTGCCAGCAGCTTCAGGACTGAAGCTTTCTTT
NA TRBJ2-5 medium-sized TRBV20-1 CSVTPRVPFKGQETQYF TGCAGTGTCACGCCCCGGGTCCCCTTCAAAGGCCAAGAGACCCAGTACTTC
TRBD2 TRBJ2-1 many TRBV5-1 CASSLATSGFYNEQFF TGCGCCAGCAGCTTGGCGACTAGCGGATTCTACAATGAGCAGTTCTTC
NA TRBJ2-1 many TRBV5-6 CASSLEGGRSIGEQFF TGTGCCAGCAGCTTGGAAGGAGGGAGGAGCATTGGTGAGCAGTTCTTC
NA TRBJ2-2 NA TRBV12-3/TRBV12-4 CASSVSGTLPGELFF TGTGCCAGCAGCGTTTCGGGGACACTCCCCGGGGAGCTGTTTTTT
TRBD1 TRBJ1-1 many TRBV2 CASKWQGAGTEAFF TGTGCCAGCAAATGGCAGGGGGCAGGGACTGAAGCTTTCTTT
TRBD2 TRBJ2-3 many TRBV9 CASSRTGRGSTDTQYF TGTGCCAGCAGCCGAACGGGGCGGGGGAGCACAGATACGCAGTATTTT
NA TRBJ1-4 many TRBV20-1 CSARRDSGEKLFF TGCAGTGCTAGAAGGGACTCAGGAGAAAAACTGTTTTTT